This TCR beta chain originates from a study of blood T cell repertoires in COVID-19. Study-level background: Specimens from acute and convalescent COVID-19 originated in the United States, Italy and Spain.

In the authors' workflow: Reference gene primer amplification in the assay estimated nucleated cell counts. Assay used: immunoSEQ multiplex PCR; TCRdb lists only in-frame clones, some missing. D and trimming come from the DNA, and the V and J calls and clone size come from that table. The data contain approximately 210,000 clones, 84% of them singletons. Seattle's cohort entered during active infection and was followed longitudinally. Germline-derived CDR1 and CDR2 are SNHLY and FYNNEI. The CDR3 sequence is 14 residues long. V lost 9 bases and J lost 0; bases outside the gene matches: 4. Sequencing was done on a sample of peripheral blood. This sequence was found in a woman of 80 years or more with COVID-19, enrolled during active disease. V and J are TRBV2 and TRBJ2-2; TRBD1 agrees at 7 bases. The CDR3 spells CARRQGTNTGELFF. CDR3 coding DNA: TGTGCCAGGCGACAGGGAACGAACACCGGGGAGCTGTTTTTT.